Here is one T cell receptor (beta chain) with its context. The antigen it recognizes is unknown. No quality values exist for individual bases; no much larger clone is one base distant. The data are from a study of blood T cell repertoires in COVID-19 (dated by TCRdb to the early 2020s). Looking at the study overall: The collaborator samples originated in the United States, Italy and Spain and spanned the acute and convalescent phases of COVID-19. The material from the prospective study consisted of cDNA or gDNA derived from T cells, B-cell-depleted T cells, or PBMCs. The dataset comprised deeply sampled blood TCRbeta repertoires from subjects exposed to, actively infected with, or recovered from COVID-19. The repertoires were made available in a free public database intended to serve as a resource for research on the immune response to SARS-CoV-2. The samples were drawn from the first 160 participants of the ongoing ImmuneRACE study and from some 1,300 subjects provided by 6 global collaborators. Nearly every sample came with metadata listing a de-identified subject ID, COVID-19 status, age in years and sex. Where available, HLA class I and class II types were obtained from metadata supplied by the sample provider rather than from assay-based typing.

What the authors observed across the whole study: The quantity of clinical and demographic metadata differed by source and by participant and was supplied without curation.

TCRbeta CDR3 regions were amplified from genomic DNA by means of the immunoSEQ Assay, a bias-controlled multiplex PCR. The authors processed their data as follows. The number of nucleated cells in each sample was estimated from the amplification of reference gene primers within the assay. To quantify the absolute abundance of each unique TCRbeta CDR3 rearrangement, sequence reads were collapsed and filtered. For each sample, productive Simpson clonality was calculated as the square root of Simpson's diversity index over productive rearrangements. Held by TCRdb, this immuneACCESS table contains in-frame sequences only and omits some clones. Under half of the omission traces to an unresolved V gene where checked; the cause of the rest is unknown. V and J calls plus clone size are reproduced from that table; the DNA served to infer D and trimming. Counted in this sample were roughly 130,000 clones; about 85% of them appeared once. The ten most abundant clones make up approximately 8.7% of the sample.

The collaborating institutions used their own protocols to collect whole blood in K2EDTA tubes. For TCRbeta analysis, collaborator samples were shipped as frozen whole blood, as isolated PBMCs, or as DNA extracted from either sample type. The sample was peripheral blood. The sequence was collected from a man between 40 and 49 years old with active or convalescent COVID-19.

The CDR3 protein sequence reads: CASSLGQGIHNEQFF. The DNA is as follows: TGTGCCAGCAGCCTTGGACAGGGAATCCACAATGAGCAGTTCTTC. The chain links TRBV14 with TRBJ2-1; TRBD1 lines up with 8 middle nucleotides. Germline trimming amounts to 4 bases on V and 5 bases on J, with 7 as the count of junction bases outside the gene matches. Spanning cysteine to phenylalanine, the CDR3 consists of 15 amino acids. Of all the DNA, just the CDR3 is kept, 45 bases in frame from base 1. CDR1 and CDR2, looked up from the germline V gene, are SGHDN and FVKESK.